The present TCR beta chain was sequenced within a study of blood T cell repertoires in COVID-19. The table came from immunoSEQ multiplex PCR; TCRdb's copy has only in-frame clones and leaves some out. The sample lists roughly 77,000 clones, roughly 78% seen once, with more than 4% in the top ten. CDR3 length: 14 amino acids. The germline V gene has CDR1 SGHKS and CDR2 YYEKEE (reference sequence). V shed 4 bases and J shed 3 bases, with 13 bases lying between them. Source material: peripheral blood. The J gene is TRBJ1-2, the V gene TRBV5-5; D may be TRBD1 (5 bases). This clonotype was obtained from a woman in her seventies with acute or convalescent COVID-19. The CDR3 DNA reads as TGTGCCAGCAGCCCCAGGGTTTCGGACTATGGCTACACCTTC. This sequence encodes CASSPRVSDYGYTF. The complete variable domain, with remaining parts taken from reference TRBV5-5 and TRBJ1-2, reads DAGVTQSPTHLIKTRGQQVTLRCSPISGHKSVSWYQQVLGQGPQFIFQYYEKEERGRGNFPDRFSARQFPNYSSELNVNALLLGDSALYLCASSPRVSDYGYTFGSGTRLTVV.